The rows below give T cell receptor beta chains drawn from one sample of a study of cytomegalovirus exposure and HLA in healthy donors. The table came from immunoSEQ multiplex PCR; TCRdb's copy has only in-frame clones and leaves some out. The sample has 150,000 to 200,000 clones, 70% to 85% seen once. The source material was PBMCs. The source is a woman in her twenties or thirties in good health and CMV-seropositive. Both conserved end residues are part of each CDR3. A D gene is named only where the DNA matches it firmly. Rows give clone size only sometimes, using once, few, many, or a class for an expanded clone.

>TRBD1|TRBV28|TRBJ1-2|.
CASLFIQGAGYTF
TGTGCCAGCCTCTTTATCCAGGGGGCTGGCTACACCTTC
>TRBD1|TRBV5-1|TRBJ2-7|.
CASSLGEGALSYEQYF
TGCGCCAGCAGCTTGGGAGAGGGGGCCCTCTCCTACGAGCAGTACTTC
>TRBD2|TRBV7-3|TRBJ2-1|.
CASSWTSGSNEQFF
TGTGCCAGCAGCTGGACTAGCGGGAGCAATGAGCAGTTCTTC
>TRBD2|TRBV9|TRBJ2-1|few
CASSVDPIAGDYNEQFF
TGTGCCAGCAGCGTAGACCCTATAGCGGGAGATTACAATGAGCAGTTCTTC
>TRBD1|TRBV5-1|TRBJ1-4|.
CASSLVGTGVEKLFF
TGCGCCAGCAGCTTGGTGGGGACAGGGGTAGAAAAACTGTTTTTT
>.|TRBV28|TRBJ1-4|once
CASSLHTGSTNEKLFF
TGTGCCAGCAGTTTGCATACAGGATCAACTAATGAAAAACTGTTTTTT
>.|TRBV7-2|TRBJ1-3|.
CASSPGPGDTIYF
TGTGCCAGCAGCCCGGGCCCAGGGGACACCATATATTTT
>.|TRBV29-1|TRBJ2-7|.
CSVVRGYEQYF
TGCAGCGTTGTTCGGGGTTACGAGCAGTACTTC
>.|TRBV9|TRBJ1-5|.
CASSPSDRARQPQHF
TGTGCCAGCAGCCCTAGCGATAGGGCTCGGCAGCCCCAGCATTTT
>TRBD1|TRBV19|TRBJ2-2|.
CASSRTGVGTGELFF
TGTGCCAGTAGTAGGACAGGGGTAGGCACCGGGGAGCTGTTTTTT
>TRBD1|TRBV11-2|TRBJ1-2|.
CASRRPGTANYGYTF
TGTGCCAGCAGGCGTCCGGGGACAGCTAACTATGGCTACACCTTC
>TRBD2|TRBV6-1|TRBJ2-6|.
CASSVVAGVPGANVLTF
TGTGCCAGCAGTGTGGTGGCGGGAGTTCCTGGGGCCAACGTCCTGACTTTC
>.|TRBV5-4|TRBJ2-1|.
CASSLVGVHFF
TGTGCCAGCAGCTTGGTCGGGGTTCACTTCTTC
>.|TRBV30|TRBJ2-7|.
CAGYHRTAIMGYEQYF
TGTGCCGGATACCATAGGACAGCCATCATGGGCTACGAGCAGTACTTC
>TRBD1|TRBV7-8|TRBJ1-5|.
CASSFLGTGGSQPQHF
TGTGCCAGCAGCTTCTTGGGGACAGGGGGCAGTCAGCCCCAGCATTTT
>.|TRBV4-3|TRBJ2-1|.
CASSQDRVAGEQFF
TGCGCCAGCAGCCAAGATCGGGTCGCGGGGGAGCAGTTCTTC